The 17 T cell receptor beta chains listed next were all sequenced from one sample in a study of vaccination effects on CD4 cells after COVID-19. These receptors' targets are unknown. Expansion of antigen-specific CD4+ T cells with viral peptide pools was carried out by the ViraFEST assay before sequencing. Isolation of CD4+ T cells took place after around 10 days of culture. Each person got two doses of an mRNA SARS-CoV-2 vaccine, BNT162b2 or mRNA-1273. The data were produced by immunoSEQ multiplex PCR, yet TCRdb's version contains in-frame clones alone and is incomplete. The repertoire consists of nearly 30,000 clones, with around 86% occurring once and the leading ten covering about 5%. The sample was CD4+ T cells from PBMCs cultured with SARS-CoV-2 spike peptides, taken after COVID-19 vaccination. These receptor sequences come from a human donor who received a COVID-19 vaccine. Some clones in this sample may be carry-over from other donors' samples.

This clone was picked up a small number of times. The V call is TRBV5-1, the J call TRBJ1-2, with D maybe TRBD1 (5 bases). Trimming shortened V by 6 bases and J by 6 bases, and 18 bases separated the two germline ends. The germline V gene has CDR1 SGHRS and CDR2 YFSETQ. The CDR3 has 14 amino acids. The chain's CDR3 is CASKSVGLSDGYTF. The CDR3 DNA is TGCGCCAGCAAGTCGGTGGGGCTTTCGGATGGCTACACCTTC.

J is TRBJ2-5 and V is TRBV12-3 or TRBV12-4; D gene ambiguous. V lost 1 base and J 5 bases, leaving 2 bases between the germline ends. The CDR3 has 11 amino acids. This CDR3 reads CASSLGETQYF. CDR3 in DNA: TGTGCCAGCAGTTTAGGGGAGACCCAGTACTTC.

V usage is TRBV7-9 and J usage is TRBJ2-5; no reliable D call. The length of the CDR3 is 14 residues. Per germline, CDR1 SEHNR and CDR2 FQNEAQ (reference sequence). Trimming left V 1 base short and J 2 bases short, with 8 bases between. CDR3 nucleotide sequence: TGTGCCAGCAGCTTAGGTAGCAGACAAGAGACCCAGTACTTC. This gives the protein CASSLGSRQETQYF.

This clone is medium-sized. The chain couples TRBV7-2 to TRBJ2-2; D possibly corresponds to TRBD2 (6 bases). The V gene lost 9 bases and the J gene lost 0 bases, with 11 bases spanning the gap. Germline V gene data show CDR1 as SGHTA and CDR2 as FQGNSA. This CDR3 contains 14 residues. CDR3 nucleotide sequence: TGTGCCAGTTCGGGGGTCTCGAACACCGGGGAGCTGTTTTTT. It yields the protein CASSGVSNTGELFF.

The genes are TRBV7-9 and TRBJ1-1; weak D call: TRBD1 (6 bases). Trimming cost V 5 bases and J 0 bases, with 10 bases left between them. The CDR3 sequence is 14 residues long. From germline, CDR1 is SEHNR and CDR2 FQNEAQ (reference sequence). CDR3 in amino acids: CASSPRDMNTEAFF. CDR3 nucleotide sequence: TGTGCCAGCAGCCCCCGGGACATGAACACTGAAGCTTTCTTT.

CDR3 in DNA: TGTGCCAGCAGTTTGGCAGGGGGCTATCAGCCCCAGCATTTT. Translating gives CASSLAGGYQPQHF. J is TRBJ1-5 and V is TRBV6-2 or TRBV6-3, with 8 bases that match TRBD1. The ends lost 4 bases at V and 5 bases at J; junction bases unmatched: 4. The CDR3 is made up of 14 amino acids. Germline CDR1 reads MNHEY; CDR2 reads SVGEGT.

The CDR3 DNA is TGTGCCAGCAGATCGGGACAGGGGGGCTATGGCTACACCTTC. Its protein product is CASRSGQGGYGYTF. The J gene is TRBJ1-2, the V gene TRBV2; 11 bases line up with TRBD1. V lost 6 bases and J lost 4; bases outside the gene matches: 4. Germline CDR1 SNHLY, CDR2 FYNNEI. The CDR3 sequence is 14 residues long.

This clone has just one count. The chain has TRBV5-8 and TRBJ1-1, with D maybe TRBD1 (5 bases). The CDR3 extends over 13 amino acids. The germline V gene has CDR1 SGHTS and CDR2 YDEGEE. Trimming took off 5 bases at V and 6 bases at J, with 14 bases between the two ends. CDR3 sequence: CASRSGTRAEAFF. The CDR3 bases are TGTGCCAGCAGATCCGGGACGAGAGCTGAAGCTTTCTTT.

V usage is TRBV5-6 and J usage is TRBJ2-5, with D tentatively TRBD2 (5 bases). The CDR3 is 13 amino acids. Germline V gene sequence: CDR1 SGHDT, CDR2 YYEEEE. V was trimmed by 0 bases and J by 5 bases, leaving 8 bases between them. The CDR3 region has the DNA TGTGCCAGCAGCTTGGTTTCGGGGGAGACCCAGTACTTC. This codes for CASSLVSGETQYF.

This clone was observed a single time. The chain carries TRBV4-2 and TRBJ2-5; the D gene is possibly TRBD1 (5 bases). CDR1 LGHNA and CDR2 YNFKEQ come from the germline V gene. This CDR3 comprises 14 residues. V was trimmed by 4 bases and J by 2 bases, leaving 11 bases between them. The CDR3 sequence: CASSRKDKQETQYF. The CDR3 DNA sequence: TGTGCCAGCAGCCGGAAGGACAAACAAGAGACCCAGTACTTC.

The chain employs TRBV5-1 and TRBJ1-1, with TRBD1 identical over 8 bases. The CDR3 has 13 residues. The V gene's germline CDR1 is SGHRS and CDR2 YFSETQ. The V and J ends lost 5 bases and 4 bases, in that order; junction bases with no gene match: 4. This CDR3 reads CASRDRDLTEAFF. The CDR3 bases are TGCGCCAGCAGGGACAGGGATCTCACTGAAGCTTTCTTT.

V and J are TRBV18 and TRBJ2-5, with TRBD2 as a possible D gene (5 bases). CDR1 is KGHSH and CDR2 is LQKENI in the germline V gene. The CDR3 is made up of 15 amino acids. V lost 4 bases and J lost 1, with 13 bases in between. The CDR3 DNA sequence: TGTGCCAGCTCACTGGAGCGGAGCCTCCAAGAGACCCAGTACTTC. Its translation is CASSLERSLQETQYF.

The CDR3 reads CASSGAGEITGELFF. CDR3 DNA: TGTGCCAGCTCAGGAGCGGGGGAGATCACCGGGGAGCTGTTTTTT. This chain uses TRBV18 with TRBJ2-2; the match to TRBD2 covers 8 bases. CDR3 length equals 15 residues. Germline trimming cut 5 bases from V and 4 bases from J; bases unmatched to any gene: 6. Germline V gives CDR1 KGHSH, CDR2 LQKENI.

V gene TRBV7-9 combines with J gene TRBJ2-3, with D possibly TRBD1 on 7 matching bases. The CDR3 runs 15 residues. CDR1 is SEHNR and CDR2 is FQNEAQ in the germline V gene (reference sequence). Between the trimmed V and J ends, which lost 10 bases and 0 bases, there was a span of 17 bases. The CDR3 region is CATPGGQSSTDTQYF. For the CDR3, the DNA is TGTGCCACACCCGGGGGACAGTCTAGCACAGATACGCAGTATTTT.

The J gene is TRBJ1-1, the V gene TRBV27; D gene uncertain. Per germline, CDR1 MNHEY and CDR2 SMNVEV (reference sequence). V lost 6 bases to trimming and J lost 11 bases, with 16 bases between them. This CDR3 is built from 12 residues. CDR3 residues: CASRPDDSGAFF. For the CDR3, the DNA is TGTGCCAGCAGGCCGGACGACTCGGGGGCTTTCTTT.

The J gene is TRBJ1-2, the V gene TRBV7-2, with no clear D. The CDR3 spans 12 residues. V lost 1 base to trimming and J lost 6 bases, with 6 bases between them. The germline CDR1 and CDR2 sequences are SGHTA and FQGNSA. CDR3 amino acids: CASSLEGNGYTF. For the CDR3, the DNA is TGTGCCAGCAGCTTAGAGGGTAATGGCTACACCTTC.

The rearrangement uses TRBV3-1 (or the pseudogene TRBV3-2) and TRBJ2-1, with D perhaps given as TRBD1 or TRBD2 (5 bases each). The CDR3 loop spans 13 amino acids. V lost 1 base, J lost 7 bases, and 8 bases lay in between. The germline V gene encodes CDR1 LGHDT and CDR2 YNNKEL (reference sequence). DNA for the CDR3: TGTGCCAGCAGCCAAGCGGGACCGAATGAGCAGTTCTTC. It encodes CASSQAGPNEQFF.